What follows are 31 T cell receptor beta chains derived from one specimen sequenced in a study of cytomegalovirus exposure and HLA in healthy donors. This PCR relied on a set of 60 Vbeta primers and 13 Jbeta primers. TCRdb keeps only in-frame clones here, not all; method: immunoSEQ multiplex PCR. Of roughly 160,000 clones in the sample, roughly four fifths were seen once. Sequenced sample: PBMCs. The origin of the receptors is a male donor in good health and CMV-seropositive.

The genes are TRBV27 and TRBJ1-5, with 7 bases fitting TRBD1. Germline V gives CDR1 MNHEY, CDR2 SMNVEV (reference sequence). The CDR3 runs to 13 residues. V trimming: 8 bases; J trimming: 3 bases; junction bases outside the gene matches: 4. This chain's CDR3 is CASRDSLNQPQHF. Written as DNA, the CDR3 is TGTGCCAGCCGGGACAGTCTCAATCAGCCCCAGCATTTT.

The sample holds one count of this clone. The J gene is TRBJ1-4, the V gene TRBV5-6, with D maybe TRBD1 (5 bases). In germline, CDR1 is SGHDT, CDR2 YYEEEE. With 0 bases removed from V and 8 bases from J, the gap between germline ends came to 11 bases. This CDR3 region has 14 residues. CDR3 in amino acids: CASSLGGLGEKLFF. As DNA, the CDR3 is TGTGCCAGCAGCTTGGGGGGCTTGGGGGAAAAACTGTTTTTT.

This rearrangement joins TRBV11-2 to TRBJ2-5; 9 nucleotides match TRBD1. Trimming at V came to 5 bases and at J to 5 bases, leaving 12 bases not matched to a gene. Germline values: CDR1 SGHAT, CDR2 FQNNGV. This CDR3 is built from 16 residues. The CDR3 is CASSPTGGVMRETQYF. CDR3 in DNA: TGTGCCAGCAGCCCGACAGGGGGAGTGATGAGGGAGACCCAGTACTTC. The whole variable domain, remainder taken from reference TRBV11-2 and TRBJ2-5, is EAGVAQSPRYKIIEKRQSVAFWCNPISGHATLYWYQQILGQGPKLLIQFQNNGVVDDSQLPKDRFSAERLKGVDSTLKIQPAKLEDSAVYLCASSPTGGVMRETQYFGPGTRLLVL.

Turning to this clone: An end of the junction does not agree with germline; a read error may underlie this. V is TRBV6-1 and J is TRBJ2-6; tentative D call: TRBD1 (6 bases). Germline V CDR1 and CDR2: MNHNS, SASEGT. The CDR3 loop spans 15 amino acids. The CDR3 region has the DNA TGTGCCAGCAGTGAGCTAGGGGGTTGGGCCAACGGCCTGACTTTC. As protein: CASSELGGWANGLTF.

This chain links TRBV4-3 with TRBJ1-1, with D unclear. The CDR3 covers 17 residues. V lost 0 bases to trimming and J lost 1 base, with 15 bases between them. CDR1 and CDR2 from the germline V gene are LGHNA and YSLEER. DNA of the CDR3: TGCGCCAGCAGCCAAGATCACGATGGCGCGGGGAACACTGAAGCTTTCTTT. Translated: CASSQDHDGAGNTEAFF.

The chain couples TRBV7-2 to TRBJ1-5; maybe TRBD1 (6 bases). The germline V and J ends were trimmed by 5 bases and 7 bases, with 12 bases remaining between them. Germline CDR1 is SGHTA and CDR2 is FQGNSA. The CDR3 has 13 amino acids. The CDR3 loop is CASSQQGGQPQHF. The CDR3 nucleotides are TGTGCCAGCAGCCAACAGGGTGGGCAGCCCCAGCATTTT.

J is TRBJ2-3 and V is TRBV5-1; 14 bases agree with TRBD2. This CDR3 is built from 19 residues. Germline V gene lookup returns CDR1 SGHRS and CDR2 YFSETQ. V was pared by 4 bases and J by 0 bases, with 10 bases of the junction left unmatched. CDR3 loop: CASSSSWTSGGHSTDTQYF. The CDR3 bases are TGCGCCAGCAGCAGCTCCTGGACTAGCGGGGGGCATAGCACAGATACGCAGTATTTT. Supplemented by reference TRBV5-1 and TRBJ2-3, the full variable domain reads KAGVTQTPRYLIKTRGQQVTLSCSPISGHRSVSWYQQTPGQGLQFLFEYFSETQRNKGNFPGRFSGRQFSNSRSEMNVSTLELGDSALYLCASSSSWTSGGHSTDTQYFGPGTRLTVL.

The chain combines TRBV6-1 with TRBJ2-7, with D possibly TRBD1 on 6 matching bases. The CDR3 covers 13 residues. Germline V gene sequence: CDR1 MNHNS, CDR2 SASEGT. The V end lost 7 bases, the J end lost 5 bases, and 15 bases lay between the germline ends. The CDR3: CASKSGRGDEQYF. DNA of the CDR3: TGTGCCAGCAAGTCGGGCAGGGGAGACGAGCAGTACTTC.

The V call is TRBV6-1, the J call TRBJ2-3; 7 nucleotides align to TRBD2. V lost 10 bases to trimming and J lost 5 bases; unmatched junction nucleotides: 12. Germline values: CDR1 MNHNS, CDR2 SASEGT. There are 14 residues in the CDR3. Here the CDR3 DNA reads TGTGCCACCTCTAACATGGGGGGGGGAGATACGCAGTATTTT. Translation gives CATSNMGGGDTQYF.

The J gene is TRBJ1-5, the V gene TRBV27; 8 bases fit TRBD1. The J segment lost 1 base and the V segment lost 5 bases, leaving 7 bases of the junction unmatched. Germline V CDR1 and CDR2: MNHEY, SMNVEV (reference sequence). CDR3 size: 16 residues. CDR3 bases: TGTGCCAGCAGTCCTCGGACAGGGAAAAGCAATCAGCCCCAGCATTTT. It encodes CASSPRTGKSNQPQHF.

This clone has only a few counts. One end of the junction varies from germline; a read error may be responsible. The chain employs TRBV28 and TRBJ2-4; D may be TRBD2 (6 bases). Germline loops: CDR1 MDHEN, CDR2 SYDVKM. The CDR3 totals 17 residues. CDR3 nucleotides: TGTGCCAGCAGTTTATGGGGGGGACCTCAGGCCAAAAACAGTCAGTACTTC. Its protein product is CASSLWGGPQAKNSQYF.

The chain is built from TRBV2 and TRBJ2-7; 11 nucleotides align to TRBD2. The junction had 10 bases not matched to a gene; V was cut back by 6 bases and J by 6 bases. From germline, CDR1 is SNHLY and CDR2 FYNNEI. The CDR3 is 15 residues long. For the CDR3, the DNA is TGTGCCAGCAGCCCTCAACTAGCGGGAGTCGCCGAGCAGTACTTC. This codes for CASSPQLAGVAEQYF.

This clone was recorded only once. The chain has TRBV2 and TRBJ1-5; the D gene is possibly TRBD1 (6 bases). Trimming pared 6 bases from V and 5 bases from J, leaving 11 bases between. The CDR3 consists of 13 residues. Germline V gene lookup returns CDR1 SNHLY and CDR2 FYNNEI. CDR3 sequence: CASSVTGYQPQHF. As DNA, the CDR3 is TGTGCCAGCAGCGTGACAGGTTATCAGCCCCAGCATTTT.

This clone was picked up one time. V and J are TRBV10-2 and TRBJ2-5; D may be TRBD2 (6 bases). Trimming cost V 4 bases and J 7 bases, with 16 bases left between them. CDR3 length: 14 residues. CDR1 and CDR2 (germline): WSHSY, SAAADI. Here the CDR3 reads CASSGAGLGGTQYF. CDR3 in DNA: TGCGCCAGCAGTGGGGCAGGGCTGGGGGGGACCCAGTACTTC.

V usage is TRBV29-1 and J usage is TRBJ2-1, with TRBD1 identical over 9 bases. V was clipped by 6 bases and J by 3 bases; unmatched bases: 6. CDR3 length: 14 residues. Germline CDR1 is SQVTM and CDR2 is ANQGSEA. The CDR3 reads CSVTGDRDYNEQFF. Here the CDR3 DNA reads TGCAGCGTCACTGGGGACAGGGACTACAATGAGCAGTTCTTC.

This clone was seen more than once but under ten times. The CDR3 sequence: CASSPTTGALRTQYF. CDR3 sequence (DNA): TGTGCCAGCAGTCCTACGACAGGCGCGCTACGGACCCAGTACTTC. The chain couples TRBV28 to TRBJ2-5; a weak D match, TRBD1 (6 bases). The V gene's germline CDR1 is MDHEN and CDR2 SYDVKM. The CDR3 is made up of 15 amino acids. Trimming removed 5 bases at V and 7 bases at J, with 20 bases between. The entire variable domain, with the rest obtained from reference TRBV28 and TRBJ2-5, is as follows: DVKVTQSSRYLVKRTGEKVFLECVQDMDHENMFWYRQDPGLGLRLIYFSYDVKMKEKGDIPEGYSVSREKKERFSLILESASTNQTSMYLCASSPTTGALRTQYFGPGTRLLVL.

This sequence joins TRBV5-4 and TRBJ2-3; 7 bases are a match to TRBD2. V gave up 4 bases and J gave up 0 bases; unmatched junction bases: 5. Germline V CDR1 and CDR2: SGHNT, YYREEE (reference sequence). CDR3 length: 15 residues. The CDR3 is CASSPGGASTDTQYF. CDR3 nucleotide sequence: TGTGCCAGCAGCCCGGGAGGCGCTAGCACAGATACGCAGTATTTT.

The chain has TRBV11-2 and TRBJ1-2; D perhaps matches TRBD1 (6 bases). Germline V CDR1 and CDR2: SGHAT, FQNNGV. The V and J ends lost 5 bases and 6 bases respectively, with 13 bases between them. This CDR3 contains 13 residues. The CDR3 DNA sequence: TGTGCCAGCAGCAACCGACAGGTGAATGGCTACACCTTC. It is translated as CASSNRQVNGYTF.

The CDR3 coding sequence is TGCGCCAGCAGCTACACCGGGACAGGGGGGTGGGAGACCCAGTACTTC. Translated: CASSYTGTGGWETQYF. The J gene is TRBJ2-5, the V gene TRBV5-1, with 11 nucleotides matching TRBD1. The CDR3 sequence is 16 residues long. CDR1 and CDR2 (germline): SGHRS, YFSETQ. V lost 3 bases and J lost 5; bases outside the gene matches: 9.

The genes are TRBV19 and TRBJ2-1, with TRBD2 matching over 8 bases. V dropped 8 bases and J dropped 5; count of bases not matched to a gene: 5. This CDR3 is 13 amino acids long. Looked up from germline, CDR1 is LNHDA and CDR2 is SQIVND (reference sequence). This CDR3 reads CASGGGRNNEQFF. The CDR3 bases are TGTGCCAGTGGCGGGGGGAGGAACAATGAGCAGTTCTTC.

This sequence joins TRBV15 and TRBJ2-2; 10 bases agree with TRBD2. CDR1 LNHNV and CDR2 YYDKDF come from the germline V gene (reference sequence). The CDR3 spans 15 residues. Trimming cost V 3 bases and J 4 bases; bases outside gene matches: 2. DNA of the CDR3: TGTGCCACCAGCAGGAGGACTAGCGGCACCGGGGAGCTGTTTTTT. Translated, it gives CATSRRTSGTGELFF.

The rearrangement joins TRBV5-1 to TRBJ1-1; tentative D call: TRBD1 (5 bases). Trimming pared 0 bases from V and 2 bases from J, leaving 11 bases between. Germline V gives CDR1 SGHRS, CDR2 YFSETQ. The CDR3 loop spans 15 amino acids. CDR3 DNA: TGCGCCAGCAGCTTGGCTGGACAACCCAACACTGAAGCTTTCTTT. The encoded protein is CASSLAGQPNTEAFF. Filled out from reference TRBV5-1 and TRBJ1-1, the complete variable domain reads KAGVTQTPRYLIKTRGQQVTLSCSPISGHRSVSWYQQTPGQGLQFLFEYFSETQRNKGNFPGRFSGRQFSNSRSEMNVSTLELGDSALYLCASSLAGQPNTEAFFGQGTRLTVV.

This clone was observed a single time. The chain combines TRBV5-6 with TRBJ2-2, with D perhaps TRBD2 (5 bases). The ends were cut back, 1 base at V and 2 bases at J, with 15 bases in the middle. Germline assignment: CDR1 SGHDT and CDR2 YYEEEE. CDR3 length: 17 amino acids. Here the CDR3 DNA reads TGTGCCAGCAGCTTGAAGGTCGGAGGCCGTAACACCGGGGAGCTGTTTTTT. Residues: CASSLKVGGRNTGELFF. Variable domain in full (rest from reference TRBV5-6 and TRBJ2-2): DAGVTQSPTHLIKTRGQQVTLRCSPKSGHDTVSWYQQALGQGPQFIFQYYEEEERQRGNFPDRFSGHQFPNYSSELNVNALLLGDSALYLCASSLKVGGRNTGELFFGEGSRLTVL.

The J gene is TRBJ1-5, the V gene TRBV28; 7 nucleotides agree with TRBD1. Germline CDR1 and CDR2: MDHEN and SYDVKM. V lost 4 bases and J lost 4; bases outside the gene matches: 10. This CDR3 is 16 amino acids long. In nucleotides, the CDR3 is TGTGCCAGCAGTTCTCGTGAGGGGGCGGGTAATCAGCCCCAGCATTTT. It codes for CASSSREGAGNQPQHF.

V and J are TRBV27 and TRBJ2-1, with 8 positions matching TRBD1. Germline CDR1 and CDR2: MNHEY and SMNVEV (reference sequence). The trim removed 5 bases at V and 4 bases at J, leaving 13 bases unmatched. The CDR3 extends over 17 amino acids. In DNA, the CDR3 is TGTGCCAGCAGTGGCGGTGTGGGCAGGGGGCTATACAATGAGCAGTTCTTC. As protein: CASSGGVGRGLYNEQFF.

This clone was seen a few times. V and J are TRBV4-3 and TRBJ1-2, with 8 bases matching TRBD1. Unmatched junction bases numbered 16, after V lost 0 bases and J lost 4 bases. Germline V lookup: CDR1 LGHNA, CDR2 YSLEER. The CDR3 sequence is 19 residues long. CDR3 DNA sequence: TGCGCCAGCAGCCAAGAAAGGGGGGCAGGGGGCCTATCCGGCTATGGCTACACCTTC. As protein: CASSQERGAGGLSGYGYTF.

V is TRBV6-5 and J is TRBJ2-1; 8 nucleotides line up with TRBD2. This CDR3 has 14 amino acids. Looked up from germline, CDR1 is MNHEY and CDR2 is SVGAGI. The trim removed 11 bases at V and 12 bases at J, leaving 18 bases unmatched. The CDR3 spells CAGPGTSMVRVQFF. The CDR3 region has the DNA TGTGCCGGACCCGGGACTAGTATGGTAAGGGTGCAGTTCTTC.

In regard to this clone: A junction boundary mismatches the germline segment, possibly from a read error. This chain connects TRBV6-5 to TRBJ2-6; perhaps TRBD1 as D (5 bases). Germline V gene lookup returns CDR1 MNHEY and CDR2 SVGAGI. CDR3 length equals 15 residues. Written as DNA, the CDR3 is TGTGCCAGCAGTTACTCATTCGGTGGGGCCAACGGCCTGACTTTC. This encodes CASSYSFGGANGLTF.

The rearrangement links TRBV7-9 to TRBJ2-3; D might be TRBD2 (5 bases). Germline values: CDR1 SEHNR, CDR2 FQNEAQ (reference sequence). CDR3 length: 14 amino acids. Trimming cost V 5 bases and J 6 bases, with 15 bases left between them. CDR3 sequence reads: CASSQVTRVDTQYF. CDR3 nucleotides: TGTGCCAGCAGCCAAGTAACTAGGGTTGATACGCAGTATTTT.

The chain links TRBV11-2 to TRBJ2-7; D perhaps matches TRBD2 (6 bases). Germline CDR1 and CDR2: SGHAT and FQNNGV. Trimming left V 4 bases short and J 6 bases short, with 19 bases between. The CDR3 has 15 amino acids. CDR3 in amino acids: CASSWGNAGYGEQYF. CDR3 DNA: TGTGCCAGCAGCTGGGGGAACGCGGGATATGGCGAGCAGTACTTC.

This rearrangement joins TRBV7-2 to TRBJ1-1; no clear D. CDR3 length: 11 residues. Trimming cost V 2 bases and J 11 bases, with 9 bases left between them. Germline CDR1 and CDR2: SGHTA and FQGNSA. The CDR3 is CASSLPPGAFF. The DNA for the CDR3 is TGTGCCAGCAGCTTACCACCGGGGGCTTTCTTT.